This T cell receptor (beta chain) was documented in a study of neoadjuvant anti-PD-1 for oral cavity cancer. As for the study in general: Nivolumab at 3 mg/kg was mostly given biweekly, three to four doses, pre-surgery.

The time point here: after neoadjuvant nivolumab, at surgical resection. These newly diagnosed stage II-IVA oral cavity squamous cell carcinoma patients had no prior systemic or radiation treatment. The CDR3 sequence is 11 residues long. CDR1 DFQATT and CDR2 SNEGSKA come from the germline V gene (reference sequence). The V gene lost 6 bases and the J gene lost 8 bases, with 10 bases spanning the gap. The data were produced by immunoSEQ multiplex PCR, yet TCRdb's version contains in-frame clones alone and is incomplete. The table records 55,000 to 75,000 clones, about 86% of them present only once. J is TRBJ1-4 and V is TRBV20-1; D perhaps matches TRBD1 (5 bases). The source of this sequence is a person aged 40-85 years with oral cavity squamous cell carcinoma. This sample comprised PBMCs, obtained after nivolumab (anti-PD-1) treatment. The CDR3: CSANWGEKLFF. The DNA of the CDR3 is TGCAGTGCCAATTGGGGGGAAAAACTGTTTTTT.